Each of the 24 T cell receptor beta chains below was sequenced from the same sample in a study of cytomegalovirus exposure and HLA in healthy donors. Vbeta (60) and Jbeta (13) primers were used in the PCR. Clones were read by immunoSEQ multiplex PCR, and TCRdb kept only the in-frame ones, dropping some. The repertoire shows about 64,000 clones; the top ten hold 3.6%. The sequencing sample was made of PBMCs. Receptors originate from a woman aged 18-29 years in good health and CMV-seronegative.

The chain recombines TRBV30 with TRBJ2-3; tentatively, D is TRBD1 (6 bases). V shed 3 bases and J shed 2 bases, with 12 bases lying between them. There are 14 residues in the CDR3. In germline, CDR1 is GTSNPN, CDR2 SVGIG (reference sequence). The CDR3 coding sequence is TGTGCCTGGAGCCCGGACAGCTTCACAGATACGCAGTATTTT. Residues: CAWSPDSFTDTQYF. Together with reference TRBV30 and TRBJ2-3, the CDR3 gives the full variable domain: SQTIHQWPATLVQPVGSPLSLECTVEGTSNPNLYWYRQAAGRGLQLLFYSVGIGQISSEVPQNLSASRPQDRQFILSSKKLLLSDSGFYLCAWSPDSFTDTQYFGPGTRLTVL.

The rearrangement links TRBV29-1 to TRBJ1-2; D gene uncertain. The ends were cut back, 6 bases at V and 4 bases at J, with 15 bases in the middle. The CDR3 is 13 residues long. Per the germline V gene, CDR1 is SQVTM and CDR2 is ANQGSEA. The CDR3 DNA follows: TGCAGCGTCCCGGACGGCGGGAGCTATGGCTACACCTTC. Its protein is CSVPDGGSYGYTF.

The chain has TRBV7-9 and TRBJ1-2; TRBD1 might be the D (5 bases). The V gene's germline CDR1 is SEHNR and CDR2 FQNEAQ (reference sequence). V shed 1 base and J shed 7 bases, with 13 bases lying between them. CDR3 length: 14 amino acids. In DNA form, the CDR3 reads TGTGCCAGCAGCTTAGGGCAGGGCGGTGGTGGCTACACCTTC. Protein: CASSLGQGGGGYTF.

CDR3 residues: CASSVDSLSEQYF. DNA of the CDR3: TGTGCCAGCAGCGTGGACAGTTTATCCGAGCAGTACTTC. The V and J genes are TRBV9 and TRBJ2-7; D may be TRBD1 (6 bases). CDR3 length: 13 residues. V lost 2 bases and J 6 bases, leaving 12 bases between the germline ends. CDR1 and CDR2 from the germline V gene are SGDLS and YYNGEE. The full variable domain, its missing parts supplied by reference TRBV9 and TRBJ2-7, is DSGVTQTPKHLITATGQRVTLRCSPRSGDLSVYWYQQSLDQGLQFLIQYYNGEERAKGNILERFSAQQFPDLHSELNLSSLELGDSALYFCASSVDSLSEQYFGPGTRLTVT.

The chain is built from TRBV4-1 and TRBJ2-3; no clear D. Germline V gene data show CDR1 as MGHRA and CDR2 as YSYEKL. The length of the CDR3 is 14 residues. Trimming took off 1 base at V and 2 bases at J, with 7 bases between the two ends. The CDR3 reads CASSQGVVTDTQYF. Here the CDR3 DNA reads TGCGCCAGCAGCCAAGGCGTCGTCACAGATACGCAGTATTTT.

This chain joins TRBV28 and TRBJ2-7; no clear D. Between the trimmed V and J ends, which lost 3 bases and 6 bases, there was a span of 9 bases. The CDR3 covers 12 residues. Germline V lookup: CDR1 MDHEN, CDR2 SYDVKM. This CDR3 is CASSFAVAEQYF. DNA of the CDR3: TGTGCCAGCAGTTTCGCAGTCGCCGAGCAGTACTTC.

The genes are TRBV4-1 and TRBJ1-2; a weak D match, TRBD1 (5 bases). The CDR3 is 16 residues long. Trimming took off 4 bases at V and 4 bases at J, with 19 bases between the two ends. Germline CDR1 is MGHRA and CDR2 is YSYEKL. CDR3 sequence: CASSPTRSLGGYGYTF. DNA of the CDR3: TGCGCCAGCAGCCCCACCAGGAGCCTCGGGGGCTATGGCTACACCTTC.

CDR3 loop: CASKSGGGEQFF. As DNA, the CDR3 is TGTGCCAGTAAATCGGGAGGAGGGGAGCAGTTCTTC. The J gene is TRBJ2-1, the V gene TRBV19; 7 bases are a match to TRBD2. Germline trimming cut 7 bases from V and 10 bases from J; bases unmatched to any gene: 7. CDR1 and CDR2 from the germline V gene are LNHDA and SQIVND (reference sequence). The CDR3 is 12 residues long.

The gene calls are TRBV29-1 and TRBJ2-1; 9 bases agree with TRBD2. After removal of 4 bases from V and 0 bases from J, the junction contained 7 bases not matched to a gene. Germline loops: CDR1 SQVTM, CDR2 ANQGSEA. The CDR3 runs to 16 residues. DNA of the CDR3: TGCAGCGTTGCCCTTGGGCGGGGGGGCTCCTACAATGAGCAGTTCTTC. The encoded protein is CSVALGRGGSYNEQFF.

The CDR3 DNA reads as TGTGCCAGCAGCTTGGGACAGGCGTCCTACGAGCAGTACTTC. This codes for CASSLGQASYEQYF. The chain links TRBV5-6 to TRBJ2-7; possible D gene TRBD1, 6 bases. Trimming pared 0 bases from V and 1 base from J, leaving 8 bases between. Germline lookup yields CDR1 SGHDT and CDR2 YYEEEE. The length of the CDR3 is 14 residues.

The V gene is TRBV5-6, the J gene TRBJ2-2, with D unclear. V dropped 1 base and J dropped 1 base, with 5 bases sitting between them. The CDR3 is 14 amino acids. CDR1 SGHDT and CDR2 YYEEEE come from the germline V gene. CDR3 sequence (DNA): TGTGCCAGCAGCTTGTCCGTGAACACCGGGGAGCTGTTTTTT. It specifies CASSLSVNTGELFF.

V gene TRBV5-4 combines with J gene TRBJ1-1; 7 bases are a match to TRBD1. The germline V gene has CDR1 SGHNT and CDR2 YYREEE (reference sequence). The CDR3 extends over 14 amino acids. V lost 0 bases and J lost 8; bases outside the gene matches: 7. The CDR3, as DNA: TGTGCCAGCAGCTTGGAAACAGGGGTAGGAGAAGCTTTCTTT. Its translation is CASSLETGVGEAFF.

The rearrangement uses TRBV9 and TRBJ1-2; D unclear. CDR1 and CDR2 (germline): SGDLS, YYNGEE. CDR3 length equals 15 residues. The V end lost 0 bases, the J end lost 6 bases, and 15 bases lay between the germline ends. The CDR3 DNA reads TGTGCCAGCAGCGTAGCTGGGCGGGAGCCGAATGGCTACACCTTC. Amino acids: CASSVAGREPNGYTF.

This sequence joins TRBV13 and TRBJ2-7; 7 nucleotides match TRBD2. CDR1 and CDR2 from the germline V gene are PRHDT and FYEKMQ (reference sequence). The CDR3 length is 12 residues. V dropped 5 bases and J dropped 6; count of bases not matched to a gene: 4. The CDR3 loop is CASSGRDLEQYF. In DNA form, the CDR3 reads TGTGCCAGCAGCGGGAGGGACCTCGAGCAGTACTTC.

The chain recombines TRBV6-1 with TRBJ2-7, with TRBD1 as a possible D gene (6 bases). The CDR3 is 14 residues long. Trimming pared 10 bases from V and 2 bases from J, leaving 18 bases between. Germline-derived CDR1 and CDR2 are MNHNS and SASEGT. For the CDR3, the DNA is TGTGCCACCTTGAGACAGGACCTCGCCTACGAGCAGTACTTC. Its translation: CATLRQDLAYEQYF.

The V and J genes are TRBV5-1 and TRBJ2-3, with a possible D match to TRBD1 (5 bases). V lost 0 bases and J lost 0, with 8 bases in between. The germline gives CDR1 SGHRS, CDR2 YFSETQ. The CDR3 consists of 15 residues. The CDR3 region is CASSLAGASTDTQYF. The CDR3 coding sequence is TGCGCCAGCAGCTTGGCTGGGGCTAGCACAGATACGCAGTATTTT.

The chain has TRBV9 and TRBJ1-1, with 7 bases fitting TRBD1. Losses at the gene ends were 3 bases for V and 12 bases for J; bases not matched to a gene: 8. This CDR3 comprises 12 residues. Germline assignment: CDR1 SGDLS and CDR2 YYNGEE. In DNA form, the CDR3 reads TGTGCCAGCAGCGGACCGGGACAGCCTTCTTTCTTT. This sequence encodes CASSGPGQPSFF. Full variable domain (rest looked up from reference TRBV9 and TRBJ1-1): DSGVTQTPKHLITATGQRVTLRCSPRSGDLSVYWYQQSLDQGLQFLIQYYNGEERAKGNILERFSAQQFPDLHSELNLSSLELGDSALYFCASSGPGQPSFFGQGTRLTVV.

V gene TRBV6-1 combines with J gene TRBJ1-5; no clear D. Per germline, CDR1 MNHNS and CDR2 SASEGT. Trimming took 1 base from V and 0 from J, leaving 7 bases between them. The CDR3 spans 15 residues. The DNA of the CDR3 is TGTGCCAGCAGTGAAGTCAGGTCTAGCAATCAGCCCCAGCATTTT. Protein product: CASSEVRSSNQPQHF.

This sequence joins TRBV6-5 and TRBJ2-5, with a possible D match to TRBD2 (6 bases). The germline gives CDR1 MNHEY, CDR2 SVGAGI. The CDR3 loop spans 13 amino acids. The germline V and J ends were trimmed by 0 bases and 6 bases, with 8 bases remaining between them. The CDR3 bases are TGTGCCAGCAGTTACTCAGGCGGGAAGACCCAGTACTTC. Translating it yields CASSYSGGKTQYF.

CDR3 bases: TGTGCCAGTAGTTCCACCTCCGGGACAGAGGGGAATCAGCCCCAGCATTTT. This codes for CASSSTSGTEGNQPQHF. The rearrangement uses TRBV19 and TRBJ1-5; 7 nucleotides align to TRBD1. J gave up 4 bases and V 5 bases, and 14 bases lay outside the gene matches. Germline loops: CDR1 LNHDA, CDR2 SQIVND (reference sequence). This CDR3 has 17 residues.

The genes are TRBV6-1 and TRBJ2-5, with D perhaps TRBD2 (5 bases). CDR3 length equals 13 residues. V dropped 6 bases and J dropped 6 bases, with 14 bases sitting between them. In germline, CDR1 is MNHNS, CDR2 SASEGT. Here the CDR3 reads CASSPGERQTQYF. Written as DNA, the CDR3 is TGTGCCAGCAGCCCCGGGGAGAGGCAGACCCAGTACTTC.

The rearrangement links TRBV5-1 to TRBJ2-7; tentative D call: TRBD2 (7 bases). The germline gives CDR1 SGHRS, CDR2 YFSETQ. The CDR3 totals 13 residues. Trimming took 4 bases from V and 12 from J, leaving 20 bases between them. The CDR3 region has the DNA TGCGCCAGCAGCCCTACCCTGGGGGGGGCGTCGTACTTC. Translation: CASSPTLGGASYF.

The chain combines TRBV2 with TRBJ2-3, with D tentatively TRBD1 (5 bases). V was cut by 4 bases and J by 2 bases, with 13 bases left in between. CDR1 and CDR2 (germline): SNHLY, FYNNEI. The CDR3 length is 15 residues. In DNA form, the CDR3 reads TGTGCCAGCAGTGGGGGCCAACATAACACAGATACGCAGTATTTT. It codes for CASSGGQHNTDTQYF.

The chain combines TRBV7-3 with TRBJ1-2; 12 nucleotides match TRBD1. The J segment lost 6 bases and the V segment lost 5 bases, leaving 4 bases of the junction unmatched. Germline CDR1 SGHTA, CDR2 FQGTGA. This CDR3 spans 14 amino acids. Written as DNA, the CDR3 is TGTGCCAGCAGCCCGGGACAGGGGGCGCATGGCTACACCTTC. Protein product: CASSPGQGAHGYTF.